This T cell receptor (beta chain) is drawn from a study of blood T cell repertoires in COVID-19. This clone has a handful of counts. Sequencing was performed with immunoSEQ multiplex PCR; in TCRdb, only in-frame clones are kept and a portion is missing. The profile shows around 190,000 clones, approximately 80% of them singletons. This clonotype was obtained from a human donor in a cohort sampled during active COVID-19. The material sequenced was peripheral blood.

CDR3 sequence reads: CASRPSGSNQPQHF. CDR3 in DNA: TGTGCCAGCAGACCATCGGGTAGCAATCAGCCCCAGCATTTT. The chain has TRBV28 and TRBJ1-5; no clear D. Germline V CDR1 and CDR2: MDHEN, SYDVKM. V was shortened by 6 bases and J by 0 bases, with 9 bases between the two germline ends. The CDR3 is 14 amino acids.